The 29 T cell receptor beta chains listed next were all sequenced from one sample in a study of OX40 agonist ivuxolimab in advanced cancers. Data came from immunoSEQ multiplex PCR; TCRdb stores just in-frame clones and leaves some out. The sample carries tens of thousands of clones, approximately 88% recorded once. Sequencing was performed on CD4+ or CD8+ T cells sorted from blood, taken in a trial of the OX40 agonist ivuxolimab. The receptor set was obtained from an adult with an advanced solid tumor such as melanoma, head and neck, liver or kidney cancer.

V is TRBV15 and J is TRBJ2-1; the D gene is possibly TRBD2 (5 bases). The V gene's germline CDR1 is LNHNV and CDR2 YYDKDF (reference sequence). Trimming took off 6 bases at V and 5 bases at J, with 17 bases between the two ends. The length of the CDR3 is 15 residues. CDR3 amino acids: CATSRAAGTNNEQFF. CDR3 in DNA: TGTGCCACCAGTCGAGCGGCAGGTACGAACAATGAGCAGTTCTTC.

V is TRBV7-2 and J is TRBJ1-3, with D unclear. Germline V gene data show CDR1 as SGHTA and CDR2 as FQGNSA. V lost 2 bases, J lost 2 bases, and 1 base lay in between. This CDR3 has 12 residues. This CDR3 reads CASSLTGNTIYF. The DNA of the CDR3 is TGTGCCAGCAGCTTAACTGGAAACACCATATATTTT. Drawing the rest from reference TRBV7-2 and TRBJ1-3, the complete variable domain is GAGVSQSPSNKVTEKGKDVELRCDPISGHTALYWYRQSLGQGLEFLIYFQGNSAPDKSGLPSDRFSAERTGGSVSTLTIQRTQQEDSAVYLCASSLTGNTIYFGEGSWLTVV.

The chain combines TRBV19 with TRBJ1-5, with D perhaps TRBD1 (6 bases). V lost 5 bases and J lost 3, with 26 bases in between. Germline lookup yields CDR1 LNHDA and CDR2 SQIVND (reference sequence). This CDR3 region has 19 residues. CDR3 DNA: TGTGCCAGTAGTGGATCCCCGGGACAAAGCCTACCCCTCAATCAGCCCCAGCATTTT. This codes for CASSGSPGQSLPLNQPQHF.

The chain uses TRBV28 and TRBJ1-2; D may be TRBD1 (6 bases). This CDR3 is built from 12 residues. Germline lookup yields CDR1 MDHEN and CDR2 SYDVKM. V lost 8 bases and J lost 7, with 14 bases in between. This CDR3 reads CASLTGWGGYTF. In DNA form, the CDR3 reads TGTGCCAGCCTGACAGGCTGGGGTGGCTACACCTTC.

This chain connects TRBV27 to TRBJ2-5; D possibly corresponds to TRBD2 (5 bases). The CDR3 extends over 13 amino acids. Germline CDR1 and CDR2: MNHEY and SMNVEV (reference sequence). V was pared by 5 bases and J by 7 bases, with 14 bases between. The CDR3 region is CASSVSGRGTQYF. Written as DNA, the CDR3 is TGTGCCAGCAGTGTTTCGGGTCGGGGGACCCAGTACTTC.

V gene TRBV19 combines with J gene TRBJ2-7; TRBD1 agrees at 9 bases. V gave up 4 bases and J gave up 3 bases; unmatched junction bases: 7. The germline gives CDR1 LNHDA, CDR2 SQIVND (reference sequence). The CDR3 consists of 15 residues. CDR3 sequence reads: CASSTPGTGIYEQYF. The CDR3, as DNA: TGTGCCAGTAGTACACCCGGGACAGGGATCTACGAGCAGTACTTC. Combining the CDR3 with reference TRBV19 and TRBJ2-7 gives the whole variable domain DGGITQSPKYLFRKEGQNVTLSCEQNLNHDAMYWYRQDPGQGLRLIYYSQIVNDFQKGDIAEGYSVSREKKESFPLTVTSAQKNPTAFYLCASSTPGTGIYEQYFGPGTRLTVT.

The V call is TRBV5-5, the J call TRBJ2-3; D is unclear. This CDR3 contains 14 residues. Germline V lookup: CDR1 SGHKS, CDR2 YYEKEE (reference sequence). Deletions cut 7 bases from V and 5 bases from J, with 17 bases between. The CDR3 spells CASLWMGNEDTQYF. Here the CDR3 DNA reads TGTGCCAGCCTCTGGATGGGCAACGAAGATACGCAGTATTTT.

Details on this clone: Other DNA sequences of this sample code for an identical CDR3. The chain joins TRBV28 to TRBJ1-1; D unresolved. Germline CDR1 MDHEN, CDR2 SYDVKM. Deletions cut 2 bases from V and 1 base from J, with 8 bases between. CDR3 length: 14 amino acids. The CDR3 here is CASSLLEGNTEAFF. CDR3 nucleotide sequence: TGTGCCAGCAGTTTACTGGAGGGGAACACTGAAGCTTTCTTT.

In this sample, this clone turned up once. The chain recombines TRBV28 with TRBJ2-2; 8 nucleotides line up with TRBD2. The CDR3 extends over 15 amino acids. The germline CDR1 and CDR2 sequences are MDHEN and SYDVKM. The V segment lost 11 bases and the J segment 2 bases; nucleotides outside the gene matches: 10. Here the CDR3 DNA reads TGTGCCGTCGCCGGGGGACTAGTTAACACCGGGGAGCTGTTTTTT. Protein: CAVAGGLVNTGELFF.

This clone showed up just once. The chain has TRBV18 and TRBJ1-5; D may be TRBD1 (5 bases). This CDR3 contains 13 residues. Trimming removed 3 bases from V and 5 bases from J, with 8 bases in between. In germline, CDR1 is KGHSH, CDR2 LQKENI. The CDR3 DNA reads TGTGCCAGCTCACCGTCGGGGGATCAGCCCCAGCATTTT. Its protein is CASSPSGDQPQHF.

This rearrangement joins TRBV7-2 to TRBJ1-3; TRBD1 agrees at 7 bases. V lost 5 bases to trimming and J lost 5 bases; unmatched junction nucleotides: 6. CDR1 is SGHTA, CDR2 FQGNSA, per germline. The CDR3 extends over 14 amino acids. CDR3 sequence (DNA): TGTGCCAGCAGCCCCGGGACAGCTAGAAACACCATATATTTT. As protein: CASSPGTARNTIYF.

The chain is built from TRBV5-1 and TRBJ2-7, with TRBD2 identical over 8 bases. There are 14 residues in the CDR3. Per the germline V gene, CDR1 is SGHRS and CDR2 is YFSETQ. The ends lost 3 bases at V and 0 bases at J; junction bases unmatched: 2. The DNA for the CDR3 is TGCGCCAGCAGCTACGGGACTAGCTCCTACGAGCAGTACTTC. It specifies CASSYGTSSYEQYF.

The V gene is TRBV28, the J gene TRBJ2-7, with 10 bases that match TRBD1. The CDR3 loop spans 13 amino acids. J lost 6 bases, V lost 5 bases, and 4 bases had no gene match. CDR1 is MDHEN, CDR2 SYDVKM, per germline. The CDR3 spells CASSPDRGFEQYF. The DNA of the CDR3 is TGTGCCAGCAGTCCGGACAGGGGGTTCGAGCAGTACTTC.

This clone was found once. The J gene is TRBJ2-1, the V gene TRBV7-2; the match to TRBD2 covers 8 bases. After removal of 2 bases from V and 4 bases from J, the junction contained 1 base not matched to a gene. This CDR3 is built from 14 residues. Germline loops: CDR1 SGHTA, CDR2 FQGNSA. This CDR3 is CASSLLAGYNEQFF. CDR3 DNA sequence: TGTGCCAGCAGCTTATTAGCGGGGTACAATGAGCAGTTCTTC.

This clone was picked up one time. The chain recombines TRBV28 with TRBJ2-5; D gene unclear. CDR3 length: 13 amino acids. Germline lookup yields CDR1 MDHEN and CDR2 SYDVKM. V lost 6 bases and J 11 bases, leaving 19 bases between the germline ends. In nucleotides, the CDR3 is TGTGCCAGCAGAACCCCGGCACAGTCGGAGCAGTACTTC. This sequence encodes CASRTPAQSEQYF.

CDR3 nucleotides: TGTGCCAGCAGCTTAGGTACAGGGCGTGATGAGCAGTTCTTC. It translates to CASSLGTGRDEQFF. The J gene is TRBJ2-1, the V gene TRBV7-3; weak D call: TRBD1 (6 bases). V shed 2 bases and J shed 8 bases, with 13 bases lying between them. This CDR3 has 14 amino acids. Germline V lookup: CDR1 SGHTA, CDR2 FQGTGA. The full variable domain, with the rest looked up from reference TRBV7-3 and TRBJ2-1, is GAGVSQTPSNKVTEKGKYVELRCDPISGHTALYWYRQSLGQGPEFLIYFQGTGAADDSGLPNDRFFAVRPEGSVSTLKIQRTERGDSAVYLCASSLGTGRDEQFFGPGTRLTVL.

The gene calls are TRBV5-1 and TRBJ1-5; D gene uncertain. Germline values: CDR1 SGHRS, CDR2 YFSETQ. The CDR3 loop spans 13 amino acids. The V and J ends lost 4 bases and 7 bases respectively, with 12 bases between them. CDR3 sequence reads: CASSPLPDQPQHF. As DNA, the CDR3 is TGCGCCAGCAGCCCGTTACCGGACCAGCCCCAGCATTTT.

This chain uses TRBV28 with TRBJ1-5; D uncertain. This CDR3 comprises 15 residues. Trimming removed 3 bases from V and 2 bases from J, with 11 bases in between. Per the germline V gene, CDR1 is MDHEN and CDR2 is SYDVKM. CDR3: CASSFPGAGNQPQHF. In DNA, the CDR3 is TGTGCCAGCAGTTTCCCGGGTGCCGGCAATCAGCCCCAGCATTTT.

This chain links TRBV18 with TRBJ1-5; no reliable D call. Trimming left V 3 bases short and J 4 bases short, with 7 bases between. The CDR3 is made up of 13 amino acids. Per germline, CDR1 KGHSH and CDR2 LQKENI. The DNA for the CDR3 is TGTGCCAGCTCACCGACGGGAAATCAGCCCCAGCATTTT. Protein: CASSPTGNQPQHF.

V is TRBV5-6 and J is TRBJ1-2; D remains unclear. Germline loops: CDR1 SGHDT, CDR2 YYEEEE. The CDR3 spans 12 residues. V lost 3 bases, J lost 4 bases, and 7 bases lay in between. The CDR3 coding sequence is TGTGCCAGCAGCTCGGGCTCCTATGGCTACACCTTC. Amino acids: CASSSGSYGYTF.

The chain recombines TRBV11-2 with TRBJ2-5; TRBD1 might be the D (6 bases). CDR1 and CDR2 (germline): SGHAT, FQNNGV. CDR3 length: 15 residues. V was trimmed by 5 bases and J by 6 bases, leaving 19 bases between them. The CDR3 coding sequence is TGTGCCAGCAGCCGAGGGACCGACTGGGACAAGACCCAGTACTTC. This encodes CASSRGTDWDKTQYF.

V gene TRBV11-2 combines with J gene TRBJ2-1, with 10 nucleotides matching TRBD2. From germline, CDR1 is SGHAT and CDR2 FQNNGV. The CDR3 contains 15 residues. Trimming took 1 base from V and 7 from J; bases not matched to a gene: 4. The CDR3 spells CASSLVGSGGNEQFF. Here the CDR3 DNA reads TGTGCCAGCAGCTTAGTGGGTAGCGGGGGGAATGAGCAGTTCTTC.

This chain joins TRBV29-1 and TRBJ2-3; no reliable D call. Germline CDR1 is SQVTM and CDR2 is ANQGSEA. The CDR3 length is 11 residues. With 4 bases removed from V and 2 bases from J, the gap between germline ends came to 4 bases. CDR3 coding DNA: TGCAGCGTTGGTCCCACAGATACGCAGTATTTT. Residues: CSVGPTDTQYF.

The genes are TRBV28 and TRBJ2-1; 9 nucleotides line up with TRBD1. Germline lookup yields CDR1 MDHEN and CDR2 SYDVKM. There are 12 residues in the CDR3. V was clipped by 5 bases and J by 15 bases; unmatched bases: 8. In DNA form, the CDR3 reads TGTGCCAGCAGTCTGTCGACAGGGGGGTGGTTCTTC. Protein: CASSLSTGGWFF.

The chain has TRBV28 and TRBJ1-1, with D unclear. The V gene lost 6 bases and the J gene lost 11 bases, with 16 bases spanning the gap. The CDR3 runs 12 residues. Germline V lookup: CDR1 MDHEN, CDR2 SYDVKM. CDR3 DNA: TGTGCCAGCAGAACGCTCTACGCTTTCGCTTTCTTT. Translation: CASRTLYAFAFF.

The rearrangement links TRBV30 to TRBJ2-1; D is perhaps TRBD1 (6 bases). Trimming cost V 4 bases and J 6 bases, with 7 bases left between them. The CDR3 runs to 11 residues. Looked up from germline, CDR1 is GTSNPN and CDR2 is SVGIG (reference sequence). CDR3 DNA: TGTGCCTGGAACAGGGTCAATGAGCAGTTCTTC. Protein product: CAWNRVNEQFF.

The rearrangement joins TRBV7-2 to TRBJ2-7; tentatively, D is TRBD2 (5 bases). The CDR3 sequence is 15 residues long. Germline CDR1 and CDR2: SGHTA and FQGNSA. Trimming cost V 3 bases and J 3 bases, with 15 bases left between them. DNA for the CDR3: TGTGCCAGCAGCTTCCAGGAGGTAGCTATCTACGAGCAGTACTTC. This gives the protein CASSFQEVAIYEQYF.

This clone was picked up a small number of times. CDR3 in amino acids: CASSFGQPEDTIYF. The CDR3 coding sequence is TGTGCCAGCAGCTTCGGGCAGCCAGAGGACACCATATATTTT. The chain links TRBV5-6 to TRBJ1-3; no firm D call. The CDR3 has 14 residues. Germline CDR1 is SGHDT and CDR2 is YYEEEE. Trimming removed 2 bases from V and 8 bases from J, with 14 bases in between.

The rearrangement joins TRBV28 to TRBJ2-7, with 9 bases lining up with TRBD1. V shed 2 bases and J 3 bases; nucleotides not matched to a gene: 5. There are 15 residues in the CDR3. CDR1 and CDR2 (germline): MDHEN, SYDVKM. The CDR3 DNA is TGTGCCAGCAGTTTAACTTGGGACAGGGTCTACGAGCAGTACTTC. Its protein product is CASSLTWDRVYEQYF.